The entry below describes one TCR beta chain. The sample is drawn from a study of shared clonotypes between healthy human individuals. The data were produced by immunoSEQ multiplex PCR, yet TCRdb's version contains in-frame clones alone and is incomplete. The sample yields some 490,000 clones, over 75% seen once. V lost 2 bases, J lost 10 bases, and 11 bases lay in between. CDR1 SQVTM and CDR2 ANQGSEA come from the germline V gene. The CDR3 is 11 amino acids. V gene TRBV29-1 combines with J gene TRBJ1-1, with D possibly TRBD1 on 6 matching bases. This clonotype was sampled from a woman aged 40 to 50 in good health. Some clones in this sample may be carry-over from other donors' samples. Sequenced: PBMCs. For the CDR3, the DNA is TGCAGCGTTGAAAAGGACAGCCGAGCTTTCTTT. This encodes CSVEKDSRAFF.